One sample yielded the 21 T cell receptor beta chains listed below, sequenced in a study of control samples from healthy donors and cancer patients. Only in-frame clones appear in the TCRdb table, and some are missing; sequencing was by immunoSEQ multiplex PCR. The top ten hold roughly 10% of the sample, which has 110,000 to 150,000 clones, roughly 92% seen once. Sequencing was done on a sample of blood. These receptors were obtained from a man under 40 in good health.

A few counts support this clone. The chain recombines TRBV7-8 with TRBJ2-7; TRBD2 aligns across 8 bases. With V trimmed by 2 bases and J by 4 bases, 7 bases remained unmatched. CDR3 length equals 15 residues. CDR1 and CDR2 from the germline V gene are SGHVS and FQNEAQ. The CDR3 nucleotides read TGTGCCAGCAGCTTAACCGGGAGGGGGTTTTACGAGCAGTACTTC. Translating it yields CASSLTGRGFYEQYF.

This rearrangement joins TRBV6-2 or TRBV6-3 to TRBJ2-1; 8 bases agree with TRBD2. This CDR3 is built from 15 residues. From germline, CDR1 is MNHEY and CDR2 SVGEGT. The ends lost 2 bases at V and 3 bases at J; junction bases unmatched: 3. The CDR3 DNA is TGTGCCAGCAGTTACGTCGGGGGGGGCTACAATGAGCAGTTCTTC. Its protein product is CASSYVGGGYNEQFF.

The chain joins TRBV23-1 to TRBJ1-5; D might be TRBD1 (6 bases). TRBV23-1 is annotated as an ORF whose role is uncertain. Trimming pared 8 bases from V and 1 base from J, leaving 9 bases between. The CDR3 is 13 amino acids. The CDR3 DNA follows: TGCGCCAGCGTTCAGGGGAGCAATCAGCCCCAGCATTTT. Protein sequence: CASVQGSNQPQHF.

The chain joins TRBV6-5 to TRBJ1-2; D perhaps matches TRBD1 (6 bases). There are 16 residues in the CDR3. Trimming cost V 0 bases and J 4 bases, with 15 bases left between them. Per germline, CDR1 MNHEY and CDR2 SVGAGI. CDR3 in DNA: TGTGCCAGCAGTTACTCGAGGCAGACAGGAATCTATGGCTACACCTTC. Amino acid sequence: CASSYSRQTGIYGYTF.

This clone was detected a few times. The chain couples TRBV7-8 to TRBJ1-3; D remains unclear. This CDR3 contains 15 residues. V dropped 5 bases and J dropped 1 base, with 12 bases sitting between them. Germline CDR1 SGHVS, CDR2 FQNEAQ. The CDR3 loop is CASSPIPGSGNTIYF. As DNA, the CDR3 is TGTGCCAGCAGCCCAATTCCGGGGTCTGGAAACACCATATATTTT.

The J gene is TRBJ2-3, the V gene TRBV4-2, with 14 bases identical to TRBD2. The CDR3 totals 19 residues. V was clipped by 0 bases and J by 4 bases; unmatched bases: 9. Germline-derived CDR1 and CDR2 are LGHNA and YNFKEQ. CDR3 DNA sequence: TGTGCCAGCAGCCAAGAGGGGACTAGCGGGAGTGGTCTCGCAGATACGCAGTATTTT. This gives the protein CASSQEGTSGSGLADTQYF.

CDR3 region: CASSLLRLAGSTDTQYF. The CDR3 region has the DNA TGTGCCAGCAGTTTATTGCGACTAGCGGGGAGCACAGATACGCAGTATTTT. The rearrangement uses TRBV28 and TRBJ2-3; TRBD2 matches at 11 bases. Looked up from germline, CDR1 is MDHEN and CDR2 is SYDVKM. This CDR3 is 17 amino acids long. The J segment lost 0 bases and the V segment lost 1 base, leaving 3 bases of the junction unmatched.

The CDR3 loop is CASIGGDAGSTEAFF. In DNA, the CDR3 is TGTGCCAGTATCGGCGGGGACGCAGGGAGCACTGAAGCTTTCTTT. The chain has TRBV19 and TRBJ1-1; possible D gene TRBD1, 5 bases. This CDR3 has 15 amino acids. Germline CDR1 LNHDA, CDR2 SQIVND (reference sequence). Trimming shortened V by 7 bases and J by 4 bases, and 19 bases separated the two germline ends.

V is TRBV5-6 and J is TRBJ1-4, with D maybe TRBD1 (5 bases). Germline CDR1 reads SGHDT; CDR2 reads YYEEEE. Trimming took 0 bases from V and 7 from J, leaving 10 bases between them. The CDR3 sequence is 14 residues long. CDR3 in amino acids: CASSLERGVEKLFF. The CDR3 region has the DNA TGTGCCAGCAGCTTGGAAAGGGGCGTTGAAAAACTGTTTTTT.

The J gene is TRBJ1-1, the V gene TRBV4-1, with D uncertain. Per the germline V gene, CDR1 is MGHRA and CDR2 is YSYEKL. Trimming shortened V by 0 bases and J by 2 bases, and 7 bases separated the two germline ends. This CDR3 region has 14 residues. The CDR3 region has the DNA TGCGCCAGCAGCCAAGACGATAGAAACACTGAAGCTTTCTTT. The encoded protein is CASSQDDRNTEAFF.

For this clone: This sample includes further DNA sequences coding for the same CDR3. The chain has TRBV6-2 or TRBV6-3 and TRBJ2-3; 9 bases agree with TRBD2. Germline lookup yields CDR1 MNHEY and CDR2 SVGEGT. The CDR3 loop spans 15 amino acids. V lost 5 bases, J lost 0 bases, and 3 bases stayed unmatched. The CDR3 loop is CASSQTSGSTDTQYF. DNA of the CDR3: TGTGCCAGCAGTCAGACTAGCGGAAGCACAGATACGCAGTATTTT.

The CDR3 is CASSFLGTGQYGYTF. Written as DNA, the CDR3 is TGTGCCAGCAGTTTTTTGGGGACAGGACAATATGGCTACACCTTC. This chain links TRBV28 with TRBJ1-2, with TRBD1 matching 8 bases. V trimming: 3 bases; J trimming: 5 bases; junction bases outside the gene matches: 8. The CDR3 has 15 residues. Germline loops: CDR1 MDHEN, CDR2 SYDVKM.

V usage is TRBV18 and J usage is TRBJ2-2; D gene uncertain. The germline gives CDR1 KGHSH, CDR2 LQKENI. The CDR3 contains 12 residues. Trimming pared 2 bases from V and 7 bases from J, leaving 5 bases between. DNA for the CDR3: TGTGCCAGCTCACCATGGGTCGGGGAGCTGTTTTTT. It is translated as CASSPWVGELFF.

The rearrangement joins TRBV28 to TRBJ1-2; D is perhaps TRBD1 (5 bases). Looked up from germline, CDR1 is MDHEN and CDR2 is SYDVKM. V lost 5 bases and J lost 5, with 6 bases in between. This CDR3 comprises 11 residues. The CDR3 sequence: CASSDSYGYTF. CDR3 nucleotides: TGTGCCAGCAGTGACAGTTATGGCTACACCTTC.

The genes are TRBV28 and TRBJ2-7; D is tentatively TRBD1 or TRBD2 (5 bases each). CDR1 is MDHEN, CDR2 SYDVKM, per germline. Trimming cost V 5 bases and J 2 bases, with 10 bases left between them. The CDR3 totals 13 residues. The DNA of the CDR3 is TGTGCCAGCAGTGGGGACGGGACCTACGAGCAGTACTTC. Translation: CASSGDGTYEQYF.

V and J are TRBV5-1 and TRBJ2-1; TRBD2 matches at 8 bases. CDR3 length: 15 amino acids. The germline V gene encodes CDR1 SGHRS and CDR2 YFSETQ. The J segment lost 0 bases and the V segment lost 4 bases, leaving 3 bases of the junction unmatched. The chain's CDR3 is CASSISGDSYNEQFF. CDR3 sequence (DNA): TGCGCCAGCAGCATTAGCGGGGACTCCTACAATGAGCAGTTCTTC.

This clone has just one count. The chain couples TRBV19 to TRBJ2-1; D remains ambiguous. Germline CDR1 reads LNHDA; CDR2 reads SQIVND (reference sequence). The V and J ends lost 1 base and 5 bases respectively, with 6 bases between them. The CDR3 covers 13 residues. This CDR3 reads CASSIGTNNEQFF. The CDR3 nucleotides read TGTGCCAGTAGTATAGGGACCAACAATGAGCAGTTCTTC. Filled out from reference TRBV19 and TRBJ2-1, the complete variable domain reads DGGITQSPKYLFRKEGQNVTLSCEQNLNHDAMYWYRQDPGQGLRLIYYSQIVNDFQKGDIAEGYSVSREKKESFPLTVTSAQKNPTAFYLCASSIGTNNEQFFGPGTRLTVL.

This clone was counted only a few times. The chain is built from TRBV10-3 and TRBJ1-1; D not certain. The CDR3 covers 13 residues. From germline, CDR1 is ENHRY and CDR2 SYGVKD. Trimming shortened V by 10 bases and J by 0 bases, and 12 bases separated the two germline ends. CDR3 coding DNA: TGTGCCACGCAGACAAACCTGAACACTGAAGCTTTCTTT. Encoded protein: CATQTNLNTEAFF.

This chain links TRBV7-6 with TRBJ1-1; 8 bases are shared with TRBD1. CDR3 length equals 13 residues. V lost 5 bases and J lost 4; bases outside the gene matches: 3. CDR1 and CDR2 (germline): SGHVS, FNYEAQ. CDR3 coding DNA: TGTGCCAGCAGCAAAACAGGGGGCACTGAAGCTTTCTTT. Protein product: CASSKTGGTEAFF. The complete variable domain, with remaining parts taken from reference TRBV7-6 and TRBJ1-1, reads GAGVSQSPRYKVTKRGQDVALRCDPISGHVSLYWYRQALGQGPEFLTYFNYEAQQDKSGLPNDRFSAERPEGSISTLTIQRTEQRDSAMYRCASSKTGGTEAFFGQGTRLTVV.

CDR3 coding DNA: TGTGCCAGCTCGCGTTACCGGGACAGGGTGACTGAAGCTTTCTTT. Protein: CASSRYRDRVTEAFF. The chain employs TRBV18 and TRBJ1-1; TRBD1 aligns across 9 bases. This CDR3 is 15 amino acids long. Germline values: CDR1 KGHSH, CDR2 LQKENI. V was pared by 6 bases and J by 5 bases, with 10 bases of the junction left unmatched.

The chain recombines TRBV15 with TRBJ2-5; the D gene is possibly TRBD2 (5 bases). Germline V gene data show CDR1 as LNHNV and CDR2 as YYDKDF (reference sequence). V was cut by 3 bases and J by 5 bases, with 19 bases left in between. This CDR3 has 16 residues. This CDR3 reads CATSRKRTGPGETQYF. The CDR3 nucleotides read TGTGCCACCAGCAGGAAACGGACGGGTCCGGGGGAGACCCAGTACTTC.